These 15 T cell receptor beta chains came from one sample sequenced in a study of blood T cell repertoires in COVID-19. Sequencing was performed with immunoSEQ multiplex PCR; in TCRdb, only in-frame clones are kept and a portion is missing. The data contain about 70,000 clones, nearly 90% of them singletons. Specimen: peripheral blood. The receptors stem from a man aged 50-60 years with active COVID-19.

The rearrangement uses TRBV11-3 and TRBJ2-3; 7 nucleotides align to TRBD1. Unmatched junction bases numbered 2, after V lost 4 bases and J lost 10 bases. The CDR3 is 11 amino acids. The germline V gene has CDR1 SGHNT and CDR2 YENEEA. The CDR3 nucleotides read TGTGCCAGCAGCTCGGGACAGTCGCAGTATTTT. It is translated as CASSSGQSQYF.

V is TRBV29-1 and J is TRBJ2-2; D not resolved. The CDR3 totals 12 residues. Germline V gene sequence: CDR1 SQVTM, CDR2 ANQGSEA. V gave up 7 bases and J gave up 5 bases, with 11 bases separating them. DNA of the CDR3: TGCAGCGCCCTGTCGCAGACCGGGGAGCTGTTTTTT. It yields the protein CSALSQTGELFF.

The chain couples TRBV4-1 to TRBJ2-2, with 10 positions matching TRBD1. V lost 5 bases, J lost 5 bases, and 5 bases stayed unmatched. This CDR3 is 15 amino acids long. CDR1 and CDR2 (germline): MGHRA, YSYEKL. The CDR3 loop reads CASSRGQGYTGELFF. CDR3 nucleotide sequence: TGCGCCAGCAGCAGGGGACAGGGGTATACCGGGGAGCTGTTTTTT.

The CDR3 nucleotides read TGTGCCAGCGCCTTACGGGGGAAAGAGACCCAGTACTTC. Translated, it gives CASALRGKETQYF. The rearrangement joins TRBV7-7 to TRBJ2-5; D might be TRBD2 (6 bases). This CDR3 spans 13 amino acids. Germline V gene data show CDR1 as SSHAT and CDR2 as FNYEAQ (reference sequence). V was pared by 8 bases and J by 3 bases, with 13 bases between.

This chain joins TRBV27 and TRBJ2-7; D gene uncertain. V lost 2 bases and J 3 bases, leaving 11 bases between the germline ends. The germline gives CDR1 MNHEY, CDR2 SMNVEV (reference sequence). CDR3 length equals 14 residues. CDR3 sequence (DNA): TGTGCCAGCAGTTTAAGTCTGTTGAGCTACGAGCAGTACTTC. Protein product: CASSLSLLSYEQYF.

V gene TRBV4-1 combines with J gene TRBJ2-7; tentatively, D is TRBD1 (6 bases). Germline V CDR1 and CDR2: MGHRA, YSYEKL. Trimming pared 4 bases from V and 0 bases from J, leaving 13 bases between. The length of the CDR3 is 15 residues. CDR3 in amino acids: CASSRDNRDSYEQYF. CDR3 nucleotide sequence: TGCGCCAGCAGCCGAGATAACAGGGACTCCTACGAGCAGTACTTC.

CDR3 in amino acids: CATSRDDLQGPDTQYF. CDR3 nucleotides: TGTGCCACCAGCCGAGACGACTTGCAGGGCCCAGATACGCAGTATTTT. The rearrangement uses TRBV24-1 and TRBJ2-3, with D tentatively TRBD1 (5 bases). V lost 7 bases and J lost 4, with 20 bases in between. CDR3 length: 16 amino acids. CDR1 and CDR2 from the germline V gene are KGHDR and SFDVKD.

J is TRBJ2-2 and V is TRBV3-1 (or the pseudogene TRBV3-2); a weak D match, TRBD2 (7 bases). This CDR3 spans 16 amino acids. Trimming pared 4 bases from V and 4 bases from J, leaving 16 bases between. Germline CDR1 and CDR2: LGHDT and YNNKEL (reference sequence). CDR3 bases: TGTGCCAGCAGCCGGGCCTTGGGGGGGCTCACCGGGGAGCTGTTTTTT. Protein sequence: CASSRALGGLTGELFF.

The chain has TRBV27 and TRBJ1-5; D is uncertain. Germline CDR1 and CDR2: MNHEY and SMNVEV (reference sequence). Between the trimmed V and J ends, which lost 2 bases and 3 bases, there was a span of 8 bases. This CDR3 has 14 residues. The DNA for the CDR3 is TGTGCCAGCAGTTTAGAGGGTGCCAATCAGCCCCAGCATTTT. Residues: CASSLEGANQPQHF.

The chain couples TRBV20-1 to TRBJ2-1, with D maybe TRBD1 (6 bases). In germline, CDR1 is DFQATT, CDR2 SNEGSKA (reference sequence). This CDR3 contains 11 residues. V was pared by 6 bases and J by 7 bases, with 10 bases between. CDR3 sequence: CSAGQGNEQFF. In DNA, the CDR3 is TGCAGTGCCGGTCAGGGGAATGAGCAGTTCTTC.

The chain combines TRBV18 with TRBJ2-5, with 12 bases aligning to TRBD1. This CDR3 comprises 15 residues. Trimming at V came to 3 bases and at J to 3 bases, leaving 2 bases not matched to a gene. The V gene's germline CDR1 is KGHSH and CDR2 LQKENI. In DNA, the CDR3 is TGTGCCAGCTCACCCGGGACAGGGGGCGAAGAGACCCAGTACTTC. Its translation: CASSPGTGGEETQYF. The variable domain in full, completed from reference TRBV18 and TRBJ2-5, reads NAGVMQNPRHLVRRRGQEARLRCSPMKGHSHVYWYRQLPEEGLKFMVYLQKENIIDESGMPKERFSAEFPKEGPSILRIQQVVRGDSAAYFCASSPGTGGEETQYFGPGTRLLVL.

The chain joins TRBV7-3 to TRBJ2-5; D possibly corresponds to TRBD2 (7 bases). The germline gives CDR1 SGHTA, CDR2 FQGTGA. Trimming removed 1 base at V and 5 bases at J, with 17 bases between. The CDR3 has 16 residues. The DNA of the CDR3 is TGTGCCAGCAGCTTAAGCTCGCGGGGGCCAATGGAGACCCAGTACTTC. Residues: CASSLSSRGPMETQYF. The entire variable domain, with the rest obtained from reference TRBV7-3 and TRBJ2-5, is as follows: GAGVSQTPSNKVTEKGKYVELRCDPISGHTALYWYRQSLGQGPEFLIYFQGTGAADDSGLPNDRFFAVRPEGSVSTLKIQRTERGDSAVYLCASSLSSRGPMETQYFGPGTRLLVL.

CDR3 nucleotides: TGCGCCAGCAGCTTGGGGGGCTACTCCTACAATGAGCAGTTCTTC. This codes for CASSLGGYSYNEQFF. The chain has TRBV5-1 and TRBJ2-1; tentatively, D is TRBD1 (5 bases). V was shortened by 0 bases and J by 0 bases, with 7 bases between the two germline ends. CDR3 length: 15 amino acids. Germline V gene sequence: CDR1 SGHRS, CDR2 YFSETQ. Filled out from reference TRBV5-1 and TRBJ2-1, the complete variable domain reads KAGVTQTPRYLIKTRGQQVTLSCSPISGHRSVSWYQQTPGQGLQFLFEYFSETQRNKGNFPGRFSGRQFSNSRSEMNVSTLELGDSALYLCASSLGGYSYNEQFFGPGTRLTVL.

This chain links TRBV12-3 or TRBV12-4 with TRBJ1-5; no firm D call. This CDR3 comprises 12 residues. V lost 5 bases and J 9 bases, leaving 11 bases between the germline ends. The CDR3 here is CASSPLEWPQHF. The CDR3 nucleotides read TGTGCCAGCAGTCCTCTAGAGTGGCCCCAGCATTTT.

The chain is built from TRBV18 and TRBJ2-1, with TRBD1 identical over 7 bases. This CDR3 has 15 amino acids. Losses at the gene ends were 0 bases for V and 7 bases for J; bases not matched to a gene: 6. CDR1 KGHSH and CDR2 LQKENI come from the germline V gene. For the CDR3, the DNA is TGTGCCAGCTCACCACCGGGAAGGGGGCTAAATGAGCAGTTCTTC. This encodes CASSPPGRGLNEQFF.